The 20 T cell receptor beta chains in this list originate from one sample, sequenced in a study of blood T cell repertoires in COVID-19. Sequencing used immunoSEQ multiplex PCR; TCRdb keeps in-frame clones, though not all of them. The table has over 300,000 clones, around 89% seen once. The sample taken for sequencing was peripheral blood. The receptors were gathered from a man in his forties with acute or convalescent COVID-19.

J is TRBJ1-4 and V is TRBV6-5; possible D gene TRBD1, 6 bases. The CDR3 has 13 amino acids. Germline CDR1 MNHEY, CDR2 SVGAGI. V lost 6 bases and J 8 bases, leaving 13 bases between the germline ends. The CDR3 spells CASRAGAREKLFF. The CDR3 DNA is TGTGCCAGCAGGGCAGGGGCGAGAGAAAAACTGTTTTTT.

The genes are TRBV10-3 and TRBJ1-5; D possibly corresponds to TRBD1 (5 bases). The germline CDR1 and CDR2 sequences are ENHRY and SYGVKD. V was pared by 3 bases and J by 5 bases, with 11 bases between. The CDR3 is 14 amino acids. In DNA form, the CDR3 reads TGTGCCATCAGTGAAGGAGGGGTCCATCAGCCCCAGCATTTT. Encoded protein: CAISEGGVHQPQHF.

The CDR3 loop reads CASSQDEQGVEKLFF. DNA of the CDR3: TGCGCCAGCAGCCAAGACGAACAGGGGGTAGAAAAACTGTTTTTT. The V and J genes are TRBV4-3 and TRBJ1-4; 8 nucleotides line up with TRBD1. CDR1 is LGHNA and CDR2 is YSLEER in the germline V gene. The CDR3 has 15 residues. With 0 bases clipped from V and 8 bases from J, the junction kept 5 bases outside the gene matches.

This chain links TRBV5-6 with TRBJ1-2, with D possibly TRBD1 on 5 matching bases. Trimming took off 0 bases at V and 4 bases at J, with 16 bases between the two ends. The CDR3 is 16 residues long. The germline CDR1 and CDR2 sequences are SGHDT and YYEEEE. CDR3 sequence: CASSLAGTFGTYGYTF. CDR3 coding DNA: TGTGCCAGCAGCTTGGCCGGGACTTTTGGAACCTATGGCTACACCTTC.

The CDR3 coding sequence is TGTGCCAGCATAGGGCGGGACTGGGGTGAAGAGCAGTACTTC. The encoded protein is CASIGRDWGEEQYF. J is TRBJ2-7 and V is TRBV28; D perhaps matches TRBD2 (6 bases). This CDR3 has 14 residues. Deletions cut 7 bases from V and 7 bases from J, with 20 bases between. The germline V gene encodes CDR1 MDHEN and CDR2 SYDVKM.

The V and J genes are TRBV25-1 and TRBJ2-3, with D perhaps TRBD1 (6 bases). From germline, CDR1 is MGHDK and CDR2 SYGVNS. CDR3 size: 15 residues. Trimming left V 3 bases short and J 3 bases short, with 13 bases between. In DNA, the CDR3 is TGTGCCAGCAGTGATCTAGGGGGATCGACAGATACGCAGTATTTT. It encodes CASSDLGGSTDTQYF.

The V call is TRBV9, the J call TRBJ2-1; 7 positions match TRBD1. Per the germline V gene, CDR1 is SGDLS and CDR2 is YYNGEE. V trimming: 4 bases; J trimming: 9 bases; junction bases outside the gene matches: 16. This CDR3 is 16 amino acids long. CDR3: CASSPRDRVDPVEQFF. CDR3 in DNA: TGTGCCAGCAGCCCCCGCGACAGGGTAGACCCGGTTGAGCAGTTCTTC.

This chain connects TRBV25-1 to TRBJ1-3; 7 bases are shared with TRBD1. The CDR3 extends over 16 amino acids. Germline-derived CDR1 and CDR2 are MGHDK and SYGVNS. With 1 base clipped from V and 0 bases from J, the junction kept 3 bases outside the gene matches. In DNA, the CDR3 is TGTGCCAGCAGTGAATCGGACAGGTACTCTGGAAACACCATATATTTT. It specifies CASSESDRYSGNTIYF.

The chain carries TRBV19 and TRBJ1-2, with 7 bases lining up with TRBD1. This CDR3 is built from 14 residues. In germline, CDR1 is LNHDA, CDR2 SQIVND (reference sequence). The junction had 9 bases not matched to a gene; V was cut back by 3 bases and J by 8 bases. CDR3 DNA: TGTGCCAGTAGTATCCCTCCGACAGGGCAGGGCTACACCTTC. This gives the protein CASSIPPTGQGYTF.

V is TRBV7-3 and J is TRBJ2-1; possibly TRBD2 for D (7 bases). V dropped 1 base and J dropped 5 bases, with 12 bases sitting between them. The length of the CDR3 is 15 residues. In germline, CDR1 is SGHTA, CDR2 FQGTGA. CDR3 DNA sequence: TGTGCCAGCAGCTTAAGGGGGGGCCTGGACAATGAGCAGTTCTTC. It encodes CASSLRGGLDNEQFF.

The chain couples TRBV27 to TRBJ2-7; possibly TRBD2 for D (6 bases). Trimming pared 5 bases from V and 4 bases from J, leaving 24 bases between. The CDR3 spans 17 residues. CDR1 is MNHEY, CDR2 SMNVEV, per germline (reference sequence). CDR3 sequence: CASSGAPEGLRIYEQYF. Written as DNA, the CDR3 is TGTGCCAGCAGTGGGGCCCCAGAGGGACTGAGGATATACGAGCAGTACTTC.

V is TRBV6-1 and J is TRBJ1-2; D call uncertain. From germline, CDR1 is MNHNS and CDR2 SASEGT. Trimming shortened V by 4 bases and J by 11 bases, and 32 bases separated the two germline ends. The CDR3 totals 18 residues. For the CDR3, the DNA is TGTGCCAGCAGTGTCCCCCTCTTGAGGATGCATCTCGGGAGTTATTACACCTTC. Its protein product is CASSVPLLRMHLGSYYTF.

This clone was observed a handful of times. J is TRBJ2-7 and V is TRBV7-6; D gene unclear. This CDR3 has 15 amino acids. Germline CDR1 is SGHVS and CDR2 is FNYEAQ. V dropped 3 bases and J dropped 0 bases, with 12 bases sitting between them. CDR3 residues: CASSFEADSSYEQYF. The DNA of the CDR3 is TGTGCCAGCAGCTTTGAGGCGGATAGCTCCTACGAGCAGTACTTC.

The chain carries TRBV7-3 and TRBJ2-2, with D possibly being TRBD2 (6 bases). CDR3 size: 15 residues. V was pared by 2 bases and J by 1 base, with 8 bases between. Germline CDR1 is SGHTA and CDR2 is FQGTGA. The CDR3 DNA sequence: TGTGCCAGCAGCTTATCCGGGAGGAACACCGGGGAGCTGTTTTTT. It encodes CASSLSGRNTGELFF. Filled out from reference TRBV7-3 and TRBJ2-2, the complete variable domain reads GAGVSQTPSNKVTEKGKYVELRCDPISGHTALYWYRQSLGQGPEFLIYFQGTGAADDSGLPNDRFFAVRPEGSVSTLKIQRTERGDSAVYLCASSLSGRNTGELFFGEGSRLTVL.

The V call is TRBV18, the J call TRBJ1-4; 8 positions match TRBD1. J was trimmed by 0 bases and V by 2 bases; bases with no gene match: 5. The V gene's germline CDR1 is KGHSH and CDR2 LQKENI. This CDR3 region has 17 residues. As DNA, the CDR3 is TGTGCCAGCTCACCATCCCAGGGGGCCGCAACTAATGAAAAACTGTTTTTT. Translated, it gives CASSPSQGAATNEKLFF.

This chain uses TRBV5-1 with TRBJ1-2; D gene unclear. The germline V gene has CDR1 SGHRS and CDR2 YFSETQ. The CDR3 contains 11 residues. V was trimmed by 3 bases and J by 8 bases, leaving 8 bases between them. CDR3 protein: CASSSRSGYTF. DNA of the CDR3: TGCGCCAGCAGCTCCAGATCCGGCTACACCTTC.

The chain joins TRBV28 to TRBJ2-1, with unresolved D. Germline CDR1 is MDHEN and CDR2 is SYDVKM. The CDR3 length is 15 residues. With 5 bases removed from V and 0 bases from J, the gap between germline ends came to 11 bases. DNA for the CDR3: TGTGCCAGCAGTACTGCGAGCTTCTCCTACAATGAGCAGTTCTTC. Its translation: CASSTASFSYNEQFF.

This chain joins TRBV2 and TRBJ2-1; tentative D call: TRBD2 (6 bases). Germline V gene lookup returns CDR1 SNHLY and CDR2 FYNNEI. Trimming cost V 6 bases and J 9 bases, with 21 bases left between them. The CDR3 sequence is 15 residues long. For the CDR3, the DNA is TGTGCCAGCAGGAGGGGCGGGGACGGTAGTGGTGAGCAGTTCTTC. This translates into CASRRGGDGSGEQFF. Full variable domain (outside the CDR3, taken from reference TRBV2 and TRBJ2-1): EPEVTQTPSHQVTQMGQEVILRCVPISNHLYFYWYRQILGQKVEFLVSFYNNEISEKSEIFDDQFSVERPDGSNFTLKIRSTKLEDSAMYFCASRRGGDGSGEQFFGPGTRLTVL.

The CDR3 nucleotides read TGTGCCAGCAGCTTAAGCGGGGGGGCCTACGAGCAGTACTTC. Translating it yields CASSLSGGAYEQYF. This chain links TRBV7-6 with TRBJ2-7; TRBD2 matches at 10 bases. Germline CDR1 and CDR2: SGHVS and FNYEAQ. V trimming: 2 bases; J trimming: 2 bases; junction bases outside the gene matches: 0. The CDR3 extends over 14 amino acids. The full variable domain, in which reference TRBV7-6 and TRBJ2-7 provide the parts outside the CDR3, is GAGVSQSPRYKVTKRGQDVALRCDPISGHVSLYWYRQALGQGPEFLTYFNYEAQQDKSGLPNDRFSAERPEGSISTLTIQRTEQRDSAMYRCASSLSGGAYEQYFGPGTRLTVT.

CDR3 protein: CASSLQGDFSNQPQHF. The CDR3 nucleotides are TGTGCCAGCAGTTTACAGGGTGATTTTAGCAATCAGCCCCAGCATTTT. The J gene is TRBJ1-5, the V gene TRBV28, with D perhaps matching TRBD1 (5 bases). From germline, CDR1 is MDHEN and CDR2 SYDVKM. Trimming cost V 2 bases and J 0 bases, with 11 bases left between them. The CDR3 is 16 amino acids.